This T cell receptor (beta chain) was retrieved from a study of cytomegalovirus exposure and HLA in healthy donors. Study-wide results and limits: Productive status was seen about 90% or about 30% of the time for most TCR beta V segments in an earlier analysis. Upon later analysis, HLA-associated TCR beta chains proved more clonally expanded than other, equally common chains.

As concerns this clone: Its matching antigen is unknown.

The ends were cut back, 3 bases at V and 4 bases at J, with 15 bases in the middle. Germline assignment: CDR1 ENHRY and CDR2 SYGVKD. The CDR3 runs to 15 residues. The PCR employed 60 Vbeta primers together with 13 Jbeta primers. TCRdb's table, derived via immunoSEQ multiplex PCR, lists solely in-frame clones and lacks some. The data show approximately 140,000 clones, approximately 80% seen once. Sequencing used PBMCs. V usage is TRBV10-3 and J usage is TRBJ1-2, with D hard to call. The sequence derives from a boy between 2 and 10 years old in good health and CMV-seronegative. The CDR3 sequence is CAISDVRTGIYGYTF. The CDR3 DNA reads as TGTGCCATCAGTGACGTTCGGACGGGAATCTATGGCTACACCTTC.